This T cell receptor beta chain was retrieved from a study of regulatory T cells in long-lasting Graves disease. Turning to the study itself: Over 5 years on antithyroid drugs plus positive TSH receptor antibodies marked Graves' disease as persistent.

As to time point: persistent/refractory GD, antithyroid drugs over 5 years with positive TRAb. PBMC RNA served as the TCR library source. Investigators prepared the TCR beta libraries by applying iRepertoire HTBI primers and Arm-PCR of CDR3 regions. TCRdb re-derived calls from the multiplex PCR reads in MiXCR, one entry per CDR3 protein. Among about 470,000 distinct CDR3 sequences, roughly a fifth were seen once, and the ten largest hold 7% to 9%. Unmatched junction bases numbered 5, after V lost 8 bases and J lost 2 bases. This CDR3 is 14 amino acids long. CDR1 and CDR2 from the germline V gene are KGHDR and SFDVKD.

The specimen comprised peripheral blood mononuclear cells (PBMCs), sampled when the disease was refractory, from a patient treated with antithyroid drugs. This receptor was taken from a female donor with Graves disease. The rearrangement uses TRBV24-1 and TRBJ2-3; 8 bases map to TRBD2. The CDR3 protein is CATMDGGVTDTQYF. CDR3 coding DNA: TGTGCCACCATGGACGGGGGGGTCACAGATACGCAGTATTTT.